This TCR beta chain is from a study of shared clonotypes between healthy human individuals. The CDR3 runs 13 residues. Germline-derived CDR1 and CDR2 are SEHNR and FQNEAQ (reference sequence). The V and J ends lost 5 bases and 4 bases respectively, with 11 bases between them. Subsets obtained from CD4+ cells comprised CD45RA+ naive and CD45RA-negative memory cells. An even split of each subset's genomic DNA across several immunoSEQ plates was performed. Profiling relied on immunoSEQ multiplex PCR, and the TCRdb table lists in-frame clones only, not all of them. The repertoire holds some 1.1 million clones, approximately 77% seen once, with roughly 0.82% in the top ten.

The rearrangement joins TRBV7-9 to TRBJ1-1; D call uncertain. Sequencing was performed on memory CD4+ T cells from PBMCs. Indicated subset: CD45RA-negative fraction. This receptor was taken from a man aged 18-30 years in good health. Some clones in this sample may be carry-over from other donors' samples. The CDR3 DNA reads as TGTGCCAGCAGCGTCAATTGGGGCACTGAAGCTTTCTTT. It translates to CASSVNWGTEAFF.